This TCR beta chain was found in a study of blood T cell repertoires in COVID-19 (dated by TCRdb to the early 2020s). Turning to the overall study: Samples from collaborators originated in the United States, Italy and Spain and spanned both the acute and convalescent phases of COVID-19. The prospective study material was composed of cDNA or gDNA derived from T cells, B-cell-depleted T cells, or PBMCs. Subjects who had been exposed to COVID-19, were actively infected with it, or had recovered from it provided the deeply sampled blood TCRbeta repertoires that made up the dataset. A freely available public database, intended as a resource for researchers studying the immune response to SARS-CoV-2, is where the repertoires were released. Samples were obtained from the ongoing ImmuneRACE study (first 160 participants) and from over 1,000 subjects provided by 6 global collaborators. The sample metadata nearly always contained a de-identified subject ID, COVID-19 status, age in years and sex. HLA class I and class II types, where available, came from metadata supplied by the sample provider rather than from assay-based typing.

The junction carries 10 bases between V and J, which are trimmed by 4 bases and 0 bases respectively. In the germline V gene, CDR1 corresponds to ENHRY and CDR2 to SYGVKD. From cysteine to phenylalanine, the CDR3 is 15 amino acids long. Just the 45-base CDR3 DNA is kept, in frame starting at base 1. The table lists this clone with a count of one. No antigen is known for it. Per-nucleotide qualities are absent, and no much larger clonotype sits a single base away. The collaborating institutions used their own protocols to collect whole blood in K2EDTA tubes. For TCRbeta analysis, collaborators shipped samples in one of three forms: frozen whole blood, isolated PBMCs, or DNA extracted from either of those sample types. TCRbeta CDR3 regions were amplified from genomic DNA by means of the immunoSEQ Assay, a bias-controlled multiplex PCR. From the authors' description of their analysis: Nucleated cell counts per sample were estimated from amplification of reference gene primers within the assay. Sequence reads were collapsed and filtered to measure the absolute abundance of every unique TCRbeta CDR3 rearrangement. For each sample, productive Simpson clonality was calculated by taking the square root of Simpson's diversity index across productive rearrangements. TCRdb took over this immuneACCESS table, retaining in-frame rearrangements with V and J assigned. Such tables are incomplete; in checked studies, under half of the missing clones stem from an unresolved V gene, and the remainder is unexplained. V, J and clone size are those of that table, while D and trimming were read from the DNA. The sample table shows under 95,000 clones, and 80% to 90% are seen once. Around 7.4% of the sample comes from the top ten.

What the study reported, not specific to this receptor: The amount of clinical and demographic metadata varied by source and participant and was provided uncurated.

This sequence uses TRBV10-3 and TRBJ1-5; the D gene is perhaps TRBD1, on 5 matching bases. Material for sequencing was peripheral blood. This TCR derives from a human donor with acute or convalescent COVID-19. The donor label of this sample is uncertain. The CDR3: CAISVDSNSNQPQHF. The DNA is as follows: TGTGCCATCAGTGTCGACAGCAATAGCAATCAGCCCCAGCATTTT.